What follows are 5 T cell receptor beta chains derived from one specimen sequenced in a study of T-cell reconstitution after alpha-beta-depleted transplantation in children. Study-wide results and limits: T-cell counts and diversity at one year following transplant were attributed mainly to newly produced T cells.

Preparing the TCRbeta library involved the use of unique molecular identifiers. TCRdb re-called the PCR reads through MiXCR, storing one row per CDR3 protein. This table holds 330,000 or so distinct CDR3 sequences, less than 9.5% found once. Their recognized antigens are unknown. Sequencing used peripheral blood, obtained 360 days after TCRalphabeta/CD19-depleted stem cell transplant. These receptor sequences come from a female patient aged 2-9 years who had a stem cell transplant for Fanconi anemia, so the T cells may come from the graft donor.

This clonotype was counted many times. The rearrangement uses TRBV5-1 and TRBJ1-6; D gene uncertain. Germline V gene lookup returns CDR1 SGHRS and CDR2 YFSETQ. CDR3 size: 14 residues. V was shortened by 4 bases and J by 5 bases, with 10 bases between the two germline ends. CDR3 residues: CASSLLGNNSPLHF. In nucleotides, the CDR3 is TGCGCCAGCAGCCTCCTAGGGAATAATTCACCCCTCCACTTT.

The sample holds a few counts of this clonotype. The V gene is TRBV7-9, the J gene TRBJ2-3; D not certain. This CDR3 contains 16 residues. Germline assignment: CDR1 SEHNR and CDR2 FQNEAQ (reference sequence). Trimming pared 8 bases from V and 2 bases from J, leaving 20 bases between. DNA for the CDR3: TGTGCCAGCGGGCTTAGTGGCGGCCGACACACAGATACGCAGTATTTT. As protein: CASGLSGGRHTDTQYF.

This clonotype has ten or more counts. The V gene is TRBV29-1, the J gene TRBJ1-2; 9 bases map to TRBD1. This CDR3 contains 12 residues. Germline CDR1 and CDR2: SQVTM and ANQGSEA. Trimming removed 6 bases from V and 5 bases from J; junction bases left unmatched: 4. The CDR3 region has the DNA TGCAGCGTCGAGGACAGGGGTTATGGCTACACCTTC. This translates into CSVEDRGYGYTF.

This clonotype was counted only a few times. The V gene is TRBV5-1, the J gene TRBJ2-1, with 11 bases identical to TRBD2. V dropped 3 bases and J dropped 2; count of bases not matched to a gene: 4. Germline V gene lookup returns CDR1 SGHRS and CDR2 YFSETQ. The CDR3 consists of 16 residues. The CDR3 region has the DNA TGCGCCAGCAGCTGGATAGCGGGGGGGACCTACAATGAGCAGTTCTTC. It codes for CASSWIAGGTYNEQFF.

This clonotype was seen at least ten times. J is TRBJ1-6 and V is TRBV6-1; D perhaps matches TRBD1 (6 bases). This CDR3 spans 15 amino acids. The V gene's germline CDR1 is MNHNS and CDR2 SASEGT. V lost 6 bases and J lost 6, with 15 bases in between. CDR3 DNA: TGTGCCAGCAGCCGAATTTCAGGGGCTAATTCACCCCTCCACTTT. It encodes CASSRISGANSPLHF.